Sequencing of this T cell receptor (beta chain) was carried out in a study of blood T cell repertoires in COVID-19. Turning to the study itself: T cells, B-cell-depleted T cells, or PBMCs provided the cDNA or gDNA that served as material.

Produced via immunoSEQ multiplex PCR; TCRdb's table is partial and in-frame only. Of around 140,000 clones in the sample, around 88% were seen once. Germline assignment: CDR1 SGHRS and CDR2 YFSETQ. V dropped 0 bases and J dropped 5 bases, with 15 bases sitting between them. The CDR3 sequence is 17 residues long. This sequence was found in a man aged 50 to 59 with acute or convalescent COVID-19. The sequencing input was peripheral blood. V gene TRBV5-1 combines with J gene TRBJ1-6; D not resolved. The CDR3 DNA sequence: TGCGCCAGCAGCTTGGACCATAGAATCACGGATAATTCACCCCTCCACTTT. This sequence encodes CASSLDHRITDNSPLHF. Full variable domain (outside the CDR3, taken from reference TRBV5-1 and TRBJ1-6): KAGVTQTPRYLIKTRGQQVTLSCSPISGHRSVSWYQQTPGQGLQFLFEYFSETQRNKGNFPGRFSGRQFSNSRSEMNVSTLELGDSALYLCASSLDHRITDNSPLHFGNGTRLTVT.